The 28 T cell receptor beta chains presented below share a single source sample, sequenced in a study of identical twins. From the 5' RACE reads, TCRdb called clonotypes with MiXCR, one entry per CDR3 protein. The repertoire holds 200,000 to 250,000 distinct CDR3 sequences, with 6.5% as singletons. These data also formed part of another study, on T cells expressing NK-cell markers.

The sequencing sample was made of CD8+ T cells sorted from blood. Receptors were obtained from a woman aged 18-35 years in good health.

The chain recombines TRBV9 with TRBJ2-7; TRBD2 matches at 8 bases. The CDR3 length is 16 residues. Germline V gene lookup returns CDR1 SGDLS and CDR2 YYNGEE. V shed 4 bases and J 4 bases; nucleotides not matched to a gene: 13. The CDR3: CASSPSGGRRGYEQYF. CDR3 DNA sequence: TGTGCCAGCAGCCCCTCCGGCGGGAGGAGGGGTTACGAGCAGTACTTC.

The genes are TRBV4-2 and TRBJ2-1; 12 bases match TRBD2. J was trimmed by 10 bases and V by 0 bases; bases with no gene match: 13. The CDR3 covers 18 residues. Germline V gene sequence: CDR1 LGHNA, CDR2 YNFKEQ. This CDR3 reads CASSQDLPPSGGAGEQFF. The CDR3 region has the DNA TGTGCCAGCAGCCAAGATCTCCCCCCTAGCGGGGGGGCCGGGGAGCAGTTCTTC.

The table lists this clonotype with many counts. The V call is TRBV9, the J call TRBJ2-5; 8 nucleotides line up with TRBD2. V lost 6 bases to trimming and J lost 3 bases; unmatched junction nucleotides: 13. CDR1 is SGDLS, CDR2 YYNGEE, per germline. CDR3 size: 16 residues. Here the CDR3 reads CASNPSAGGAEETQYF. The CDR3 bases are TGTGCCAGCAACCCAAGCGCGGGGGGTGCGGAAGAGACCCAGTACTTC.

J is TRBJ2-7 and V is TRBV4-3; either TRBD1 or TRBD2 may supply D (5 bases each). With 0 bases removed from V and 3 bases from J, the gap between germline ends came to 15 bases. Germline CDR1 and CDR2: LGHNA and YSLEER. The CDR3 has 16 residues. The DNA for the CDR3 is TGCGCCAGCAGCCAAGATACTCAGGGTGCGGGCTACGAGCAGTACTTC. This gives the protein CASSQDTQGAGYEQYF.

V usage is TRBV7-2 and J usage is TRBJ2-1, with 11 bases identical to TRBD1. Germline CDR1 is SGHTA and CDR2 is FQGNSA. CDR3 length equals 15 residues. J gave up 5 bases and V 6 bases, and 6 bases lay outside the gene matches. The CDR3 spells CASRQPGQGDNEQFF. CDR3 sequence (DNA): TGTGCCAGCAGACAACCGGGACAGGGGGACAATGAGCAGTTCTTC.

This clonotype was counted many times. V gene TRBV29-1 combines with J gene TRBJ2-1; a possible D gene is TRBD2 (6 bases). CDR1 and CDR2 from the germline V gene are SQVTM and ANQGSEA. The CDR3 is made up of 13 amino acids. V gave up 5 bases and J gave up 8 bases, with 16 bases separating them. CDR3 loop: CSVLGAGSDEQFF. CDR3 DNA: TGCAGCGTTCTGGGTGCGGGATCCGATGAGCAGTTCTTC.

V usage is TRBV9 and J usage is TRBJ2-1; no reliable D call. The CDR3 covers 11 residues. Germline lookup yields CDR1 SGDLS and CDR2 YYNGEE. Trimming left V 7 bases short and J 9 bases short, with 11 bases between. The CDR3 loop reads CASGRRSEQFF. In DNA form, the CDR3 reads TGTGCCAGCGGGCGAAGGAGTGAGCAGTTCTTC.

There are a few counts of this clonotype. The chain couples TRBV20-1 to TRBJ2-7, with a weak D call TRBD1 (5 bases). Germline V CDR1 and CDR2: DFQATT, SNEGSKA (reference sequence). Trimming stripped 0 bases from V and 1 base from J, with 13 bases between. The CDR3 covers 15 residues. CDR3 in DNA: TGCAGTGCTAGAGAGGTCCAGGGATTTTCCTACGAGCAGTACTTC. The encoded protein is CSAREVQGFSYEQYF.

This clonotype was found a few times. The DNA of the CDR3 is TGTGCCAGCAGTTTCGAGGGGACCCAGTACTTC. Translating gives CASSFEGTQYF. This chain links TRBV12-3 or TRBV12-4 with TRBJ2-5, with D tentatively TRBD2 (5 bases). The CDR3 runs 11 residues. V lost 3 bases and J 7 bases, leaving 6 bases between the germline ends.

V usage is TRBV7-9 and J usage is TRBJ2-1; 8 bases agree with TRBD2. CDR3 size: 14 residues. Trimming at V came to 7 bases and at J to 5 bases, leaving 7 bases not matched to a gene. Per the germline V gene, CDR1 is SEHNR and CDR2 is FQNEAQ (reference sequence). The CDR3 loop reads CASIWAGGHNEQFF. The CDR3 DNA reads as TGTGCCAGCATCTGGGCGGGAGGTCACAATGAGCAGTTCTTC.

A few counts support this clonotype. The V gene is TRBV7-2, the J gene TRBJ1-4, with D possibly TRBD1 on 5 matching bases. V was cut by 2 bases and J by 3 bases, with 13 bases left in between. Germline CDR1 SGHTA, CDR2 FQGNSA. The CDR3 totals 16 residues. The CDR3 spells CASSLRGGLPNEKLFF. In DNA, the CDR3 is TGTGCCAGCAGCTTAAGGGGCGGGTTACCTAATGAAAAACTGTTTTTT.

This clonotype was counted only a few times. The chain carries TRBV11-2 and TRBJ2-7; 7 bases line up with TRBD2. CDR1 and CDR2 from the germline V gene are SGHAT and FQNNGV. The junction had 7 bases not matched to a gene; V was cut back by 7 bases and J by 1 base. The CDR3 consists of 14 residues. DNA for the CDR3: TGTGCCAGCAACCACGCGGGGGAGTCCTACGAGCAGTACTTC. It specifies CASNHAGESYEQYF.

This clonotype was counted between two and nine times. This chain uses TRBV30 with TRBJ2-1; TRBD2 matches at 8 bases. V lost 1 base to trimming and J lost 0 bases; unmatched junction nucleotides: 2. The CDR3 loop spans 15 amino acids. Germline loops: CDR1 GTSNPN, CDR2 SVGIG (reference sequence). CDR3 coding DNA: TGTGCCTGGAGTGACAGCGGGAGCTCCTACAATGAGCAGTTCTTC. It is translated as CAWSDSGSSYNEQFF.

The chain uses TRBV4-3 and TRBJ2-1; 8 bases line up with TRBD2. This CDR3 comprises 15 residues. The V segment lost 3 bases and the J segment 4 bases; nucleotides outside the gene matches: 5. Per the germline V gene, CDR1 is LGHNA and CDR2 is YSLEER. The CDR3 coding sequence is TGCGCCAGCAGCCAGTTAGCGGGGCTGTACAATGAGCAGTTCTTC. Translated, it gives CASSQLAGLYNEQFF.

V gene TRBV9 combines with J gene TRBJ2-1; D call uncertain. CDR3 length equals 15 residues. The V gene lost 0 bases and the J gene lost 0 bases, with 7 bases spanning the gap. Per the germline V gene, CDR1 is SGDLS and CDR2 is YYNGEE. The DNA of the CDR3 is TGTGCCAGCAGCGTAGGGGCGGACTCCTACAATGAGCAGTTCTTC. It is translated as CASSVGADSYNEQFF.

This clonotype was counted many times. The chain recombines TRBV5-1 with TRBJ1-1; 9 bases line up with TRBD1. This CDR3 is built from 15 residues. The germline CDR1 and CDR2 sequences are SGHRS and YFSETQ. With V trimmed by 0 bases and J by 6 bases, 6 bases remained unmatched. CDR3 sequence: CASSLDLQGAAEAFF. Written as DNA, the CDR3 is TGCGCCAGCAGCTTGGACTTACAGGGGGCGGCTGAAGCTTTCTTT.

This clonotype has more than one count but fewer than ten. This chain uses TRBV14 with TRBJ1-4; unclear D gene. Per the germline V gene, CDR1 is SGHDN and CDR2 is FVKESK. V lost 0 bases and J lost 8, with 7 bases in between. The CDR3 is made up of 13 amino acids. The CDR3 loop is CASSQEAGEKLFF. DNA of the CDR3: TGTGCCAGCAGCCAAGAGGCGGGCGAAAAACTGTTTTTT.

Many counts were recorded for this clonotype. This chain joins TRBV9 and TRBJ2-5; D unclear. The germline gives CDR1 SGDLS, CDR2 YYNGEE. Trimming took 3 bases from V and 5 from J, leaving 8 bases between them. CDR3 length equals 12 residues. The CDR3 is CASSGLGETQYF. CDR3 nucleotides: TGTGCCAGCAGCGGCCTAGGGGAGACCCAGTACTTC.

CDR3: CASTWLGQGSETQYF. As DNA, the CDR3 is TGTGCCAGCACCTGGCTGGGACAGGGGTCTGAGACCCAGTACTTC. The rearrangement links TRBV6-1 to TRBJ2-5, with 10 bases lining up with TRBD1. With 7 bases clipped from V and 5 bases from J, the junction kept 10 bases outside the gene matches. The germline V gene has CDR1 MNHNS and CDR2 SASEGT. The length of the CDR3 is 15 residues.

Only a few counts were recorded for this clonotype. The V call is TRBV21-1, the J call TRBJ2-7; the D call TRBD1 from the table was never checked on the DNA. TRBV21-1 represents a pseudogene. The length of the CDR3 is 15 residues. The CDR3 sequence is CASSTSGTGNYEQYF. In nucleotides, the CDR3 is TGTGCCAGCAGCACCTCCGGGACAGGGAACTACGAGCAGTACTTC.

This clonotype occurred a few times. The rearrangement links TRBV11-1 to TRBJ2-1, with 8 bases identical to TRBD2. This CDR3 has 18 amino acids. Per the germline V gene, CDR1 is SGHAT and CDR2 is FQDESV (reference sequence). Losses at the gene ends were 3 bases for V and 8 bases for J; bases not matched to a gene: 18. The CDR3 protein is CASSFWPPMVSGTDEQFF. As DNA, the CDR3 is TGTGCCAGCAGCTTTTGGCCCCCTATGGTTAGCGGGACCGATGAGCAGTTCTTC.

This chain links TRBV6-2 or TRBV6-3 with TRBJ2-2; D gene unclear. V was trimmed by 7 bases and J by 7 bases, leaving 25 bases between them. The CDR3 has 17 amino acids. Germline CDR1 MNHEY, CDR2 SVGEGT. The DNA of the CDR3 is TGTGCCAGCAACGACGGACGTTCAGGAGATCGGTACGGGGAGCTGTTTTTT. This codes for CASNDGRSGDRYGELFF.

In its sample, this clonotype was seen a few times. V usage is TRBV25-1 and J usage is TRBJ2-5, with a weak D call TRBD2 (6 bases). In germline, CDR1 is MGHDK, CDR2 SYGVNS. This CDR3 has 14 amino acids. The V and J ends lost 6 bases and 2 bases respectively, with 13 bases between them. The DNA for the CDR3 is TGTGCCAGCAGCGGGACTCCTTTACAAGAGACCCAGTACTTC. Translating gives CASSGTPLQETQYF.

The genes are TRBV18 and TRBJ2-3; 9 bases are shared with TRBD2. J lost 4 bases, V lost 5 bases, and 7 bases had no gene match. The germline V gene has CDR1 KGHSH and CDR2 LQKENI. The CDR3 covers 15 residues. The CDR3 loop is CASSASGKIADTQYF. CDR3 nucleotides: TGTGCCAGCTCAGCTAGCGGGAAAATTGCAGATACGCAGTATTTT.

This clonotype came up many times. The DNA for the CDR3 is TGCGCCAGCAGCCAAGGGCCAGGCCTAACAGGGAATGGCTACACCTTC. It is translated as CASSQGPGLTGNGYTF. The chain combines TRBV4-3 with TRBJ1-2; a weak D match, TRBD1 (6 bases). Germline CDR1 and CDR2: LGHNA and YSLEER. V was shortened by 1 base and J by 6 bases, with 18 bases between the two germline ends. The CDR3 length is 16 residues.

This chain uses TRBV7-9 with TRBJ1-1, with D perhaps TRBD1 (5 bases). V lost 4 bases to trimming and J lost 8 bases, with 11 bases between them. The CDR3 is 12 amino acids. Germline V lookup: CDR1 SEHNR, CDR2 FQNEAQ (reference sequence). The CDR3 is CASSYGTEEAFF. The DNA of the CDR3 is TGTGCCAGCAGCTACGGGACGGAAGAAGCTTTCTTT.

The rearrangement links TRBV7-6 to TRBJ2-1; D assignment may be TRBD1 or TRBD2 (5 bases each). CDR1 is SGHVS and CDR2 is FNYEAQ in the germline V gene. Trimming removed 4 bases from V and 8 bases from J, with 15 bases in between. This CDR3 contains 14 residues. The CDR3 loop is CASSSRDPGHEQFF. The CDR3 nucleotides read TGTGCCAGCAGCTCCCGGGACCCAGGGCATGAGCAGTTCTTC.

This CDR3 is CASSLSGQPLWRELFF. DNA for the CDR3: TGTGCCAGCAGTTTGTCGGGGCAGCCCCTATGGAGGGAGCTGTTTTTT. V is TRBV12-3 or TRBV12-4 and J is TRBJ2-2; D is tentatively TRBD1 or TRBD2 (5 bases each). V dropped 3 bases and J dropped 9 bases, with 20 bases sitting between them. The length of the CDR3 is 16 residues.